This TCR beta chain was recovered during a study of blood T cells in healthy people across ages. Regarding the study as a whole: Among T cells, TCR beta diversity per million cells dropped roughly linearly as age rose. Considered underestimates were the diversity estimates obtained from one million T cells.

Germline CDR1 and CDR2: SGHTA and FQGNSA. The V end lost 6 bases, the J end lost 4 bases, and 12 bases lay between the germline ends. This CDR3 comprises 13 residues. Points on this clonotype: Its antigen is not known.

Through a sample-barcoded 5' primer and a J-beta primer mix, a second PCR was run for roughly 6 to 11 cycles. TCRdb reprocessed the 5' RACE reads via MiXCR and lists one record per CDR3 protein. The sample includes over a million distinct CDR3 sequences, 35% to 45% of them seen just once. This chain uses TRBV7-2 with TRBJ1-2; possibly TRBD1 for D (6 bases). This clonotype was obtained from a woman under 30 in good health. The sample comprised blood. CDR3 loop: CASRPTGIYGYTF. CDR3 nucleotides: TGTGCCAGCAGGCCAACAGGGATCTATGGCTACACCTTC.